A selection of T cell receptor beta chains follows, all from one sample in a study of blood T cell repertoires in COVID-19. The repertoire was sequenced with immunoSEQ multiplex PCR; TCRdb's copy has only in-frame clones and lacks some. The sample has 230,000 or so clones, about 90% seen once; the top ten hold over 1.5%. What was sequenced was peripheral blood. Receptors originate from a man in his forties or fifties with active or convalescent COVID-19. CDR3s leave out the opening cysteine and the closing phenylalanine or tryptophan. A D gene is named only where the DNA matches it firmly.

J: TRBJ1-1; D: TRBD1; V: TRBV18; CDR3: ASSPWTGGIAEAF
J: TRBJ2-7; D: NA; V: TRBV27; CDR3: ASSLSGEQY
J: TRBJ2-7; D: TRBD2; V: TRBV30; CDR3: AWSAPPRLAVTYEQY
J: TRBJ1-2; D: TRBD1; V: TRBV19; CDR3: ASSTTGGGYGYT
J: TRBJ1-4; D: TRBD1; V: TRBV5-5; CDR3: ASSFGTGVEKLF
J: TRBJ2-1; D: NA; V: TRBV5-1; CDR3: ASRPTGTYYNEQF
J: TRBJ1-3; D: TRBD1; V: TRBV5-4; CDR3: ASSLYGRGTISGNTIY
J: TRBJ2-1; D: NA; V: TRBV9; CDR3: ASSVRGGSYNEQF
J: TRBJ2-1; D: NA; V: TRBV18; CDR3: ASSTEQGMEQF
J: TRBJ1-4; D: TRBD1; V: TRBV30; CDR3: AWSVQGGFSEKLF
J: TRBJ2-7; D: TRBD1; V: TRBV4-1; CDR3: ASSQYRGPYEQY
J: TRBJ2-7; D: TRBD1; V: TRBV6-5; CDR3: ASGTGPPYEQY